A selection of T cell receptor beta chains follows, all from one sample in a study of blood T cell repertoires in COVID-19. Sequencing was performed with immunoSEQ multiplex PCR; in TCRdb, only in-frame clones are kept and a portion is missing. The table includes approximately 76,000 clones, about four fifths detected once. Sequenced sample: peripheral blood. The receptors shown here come from a man aged 45-60 years with acute or convalescent COVID-19. CDR3s include the opening cysteine and the closing phenylalanine or tryptophan. The order of the fields is clone size, V gene, D gene, J gene, CDR3 DNA, CDR3 protein. The D gene is left open where the match is weak. Only part of the rows carry a size: once, few, many, or a class if the clone is expanded.

-,TRBV9,TRBD2,TRBJ2-2,TGTGCCAGCAGCAAGGGACTAGCGGGAGAGGGGACCGGGGAGCTGTTTTTT,CASSKGLAGEGTGELFF
-,TRBV7-3,-,TRBJ2-3,TGTGCCAGCGGAACAGGGAGCACAGATACGCAGTATTTT,CASGTGSTDTQYF
-,TRBV28,-,TRBJ2-4,TGTGCCAGCAGTCCGGTGTGGGGGGAAAACATTCAGTACTTC,CASSPVWGENIQYF
few,TRBV29-1,-,TRBJ2-1,TGCAGCGTTGACAACAGGGCTAGATACAATGAGCAGTTCTTC,CSVDNRARYNEQFF
-,TRBV30,TRBD2,TRBJ2-1,TGTGCCTGGGGGCGGACTAGCGCCACCTACGGTGAGCAGTTCTTC,CAWGRTSATYGEQFF
-,TRBV5-1,-,TRBJ2-7,TGCGCCAGCAGCATTCGGGAGTACCGCTCCTACGAGCAGTACTTC,CASSIREYRSYEQYF
few,TRBV4-2,TRBD1,TRBJ1-1,TGTGCCAGCAGCCAAGGTTCGGGACAGGGTAATACTGAAGCTTTCTTT,CASSQGSGQGNTEAFF
-,TRBV5-1,-,TRBJ2-7,TGCGCCAGCAGCTTGGGACAGCACCCATCGAACGAGCAGTACTTC,CASSLGQHPSNEQYF
-,TRBV7-7,TRBD2,TRBJ2-1,TGTGCCAGCAGCTTAGCAAGCGGGAGGGGGAATGAGCAGTTCTTC,CASSLASGRGNEQFF
-,TRBV6-2/TRBV6-3,-,TRBJ1-1,TGTGCCAGCAGTAGAGGGGGAGAGTTCACTGAAGCTTTCTTT,CASSRGGEFTEAFF
-,TRBV18,-,TRBJ2-5,TGTGCCAGCTCACCGTCCGGGCAAGAGACCCAGTACTTC,CASSPSGQETQYF
-,TRBV6-2/TRBV6-3,TRBD1,TRBJ1-6,TGTGCCAGCAGCCGCGAGGGGGCCGTAACTTCACCCCTCCACTTT,CASSREGAVTSPLHF
-,TRBV7-2,TRBD2,TRBJ2-1,TGTGCCAGCAGTTCGGCGCGGGAGGTTTGGAATGAGCAGTTCTTC,CASSSAREVWNEQFF
-,TRBV9,-,TRBJ1-3,TGTGCCAGCAGCCCCCGGACAGAAGGAAACACCATATATTTT,CASSPRTEGNTIYF
-,TRBV27,TRBD1,TRBJ1-2,TGTGCCAGCAGTTCGGACAGGAACTATGGCTACACCTTC,CASSSDRNYGYTF
-,TRBV2,TRBD1,TRBJ2-7,TGTGCCAGCAGCGCCACAGGGGGCGGGGGCCACGAGCAGTACTTC,CASSATGGGGHEQYF
-,TRBV7-9,TRBD2,TRBJ2-5,TGTGCCAGCAGCTCAACTAGCGGGAGGGCCGTAGAGACCCAGTACTTC,CASSSTSGRAVETQYF
-,TRBV9,-,TRBJ2-1,TGTGCCAGCAGCGTCTTTGGCTCCAACAATGAGCAGTTCTTC,CASSVFGSNNEQFF
-,TRBV29-1,TRBD1,TRBJ1-4,TGCAGCGTTCTTAGACAGGGTGTAGGTGAAAAACTGTTTTTT,CSVLRQGVGEKLFF
-,TRBV4-2,-,TRBJ1-1,TGTGCCAGCAGCCAAGCAGGGGACACTGAAGCTTTCTTT,CASSQAGDTEAFF
-,TRBV6-5,-,TRBJ2-3,TGTGCCAGCAGTTACTCGCAAGCTAGCACAGATACGCAGTATTTT,CASSYSQASTDTQYF
once,TRBV28,-,TRBJ2-7,TGTGCCAGCAGTTTGTACAGGGAAAGTAGCTTC,CASSLYRESSF
-,TRBV7-9,-,TRBJ2-7,TGTGCCAGCAGCTTAGGTGTTGGAGGTCAGGTTCAGTACTTC,CASSLGVGGQVQYF
-,TRBV4-3,TRBD1,TRBJ2-5,TGCGCCAGCAGCCAAGATCTCAGGGGGCTGGAGACCCAGTACTTC,CASSQDLRGLETQYF
-,TRBV9,-,TRBJ2-3,TGTGCCAGCAGCGTAGTCCAGGGGTCCCCAGATACGCAGTATTTT,CASSVVQGSPDTQYF
-,TRBV19,TRBD1,TRBJ1-5,TGTGCCAGTAGGGGGACAGGGGGCTTCGGCAATCAGCCCCAGCATTTT,CASRGTGGFGNQPQHF
-,TRBV9,TRBD1,TRBJ2-5,TGTGCCAGCAGCATCGACCCTATGAACAGGGGGGAGACCCAGTACTTC,CASSIDPMNRGETQYF
-,TRBV19,-,TRBJ1-2,TGTGCCAGTAGTAAGCTGGACTTCGGAACACTCAACTATGGCTACACCTTC,CASSKLDFGTLNYGYTF
-,TRBV29-1,-,TRBJ1-2,TGCAGCGCCACTGGTGGCAGGGGCTATGGCTACACCTTC,CSATGGRGYGYTF
-,TRBV18,-,TRBJ2-6,TGTGCCAGCTCACCACTAGAAGCTGGGGCCAACGTCCTGACTTTC,CASSPLEAGANVLTF
-,TRBV3-1/TRBV3-2,-,TRBJ2-2,TGTGCCAGCAGCCCTAACACCGGGGAGCTGTTTTTT,CASSPNTGELFF
-,TRBV9,-,TRBJ2-7,TGTGCCAGCACTCCTCATATGGAACAGGCCGAGCAGTACTTC,CASTPHMEQAEQYF
-,TRBV3-1/TRBV3-2,-,TRBJ1-1,TGTGCCAGCAGCCAAGAGTCCGGGGGTCTGAACACTGAAGCTTTCTTT,CASSQESGGLNTEAFF
-,TRBV7-2,-,TRBJ1-5,TGTGCCAGCAGCTTATATATGACGGGTAAAAATCAGCCCCAGCATTTT,CASSLYMTGKNQPQHF
-,TRBV7-2,-,TRBJ1-1,TGTGCCAGCAGCCTAAACAGGGTACCTGAAGCTTTCTTT,CASSLNRVPEAFF
-,TRBV9,-,TRBJ1-1,TGTGCCAGCAGTAGCGGCCTGAACACTGAAGCTTTCTTT,CASSSGLNTEAFF
-,TRBV18,-,TRBJ2-7,TGTGCCAGCGCAGCGGCTTCCTACGAGCAGTACTTC,CASAAASYEQYF
-,TRBV28,TRBD1,TRBJ1-5,TGTGCCAGCAACCTAATCGGCCCCCCCCAGGGGGATCAGCCCCAGCATTTT,CASNLIGPPQGDQPQHF
-,TRBV18,-,TRBJ1-6,TGTGCCAGCTCAAACGACAGGAATAATTCACCCCTCCACTTT,CASSNDRNNSPLHF
-,TRBV3-1/TRBV3-2,TRBD1,TRBJ2-7,TGTGCCAGCAGCCGAACGGGACAGGGCCCGTACGAGCAGTACTTC,CASSRTGQGPYEQYF